This TCR beta chain appears in the sequencing data of a study of CD8+ T cells in alopecia areata. Study results and caveats: Especially in alopecia totalis/universalis, lesional scalp showed greater clonality than normal scalp did. Alphabeta T cells residing in normal skin are also sequenced in scalp samples.

RNA extraction and reverse transcription yielded cDNA as sequencing template. Assay used: immunoSEQ multiplex PCR; TCRdb lists only in-frame clones, some missing. The table shows approximately 150,000 clones, with 55% occurring only once. Turning to this clone: Antigen unknown.

Germline V CDR1 and CDR2: SGHTA, FQGNSA. This CDR3 has 14 amino acids. The V end was cut by 3 bases, the J end by 4 bases, with 12 bases between. A FACSAria was used to sort CD4+ and CD8+ T cells. These cells came from PBMCs. This rearrangement joins TRBV7-2 to TRBJ1-2, with a weak D call TRBD1 (6 bases). The receptor comes from a human donor in good health. Material: CD4+ T cells sorted from blood. CDR3 DNA: TGTGCCAGCAGCTTCGGCCGGGACATCTATGGCTACACCTTC. It is translated as CASSFGRDIYGYTF.